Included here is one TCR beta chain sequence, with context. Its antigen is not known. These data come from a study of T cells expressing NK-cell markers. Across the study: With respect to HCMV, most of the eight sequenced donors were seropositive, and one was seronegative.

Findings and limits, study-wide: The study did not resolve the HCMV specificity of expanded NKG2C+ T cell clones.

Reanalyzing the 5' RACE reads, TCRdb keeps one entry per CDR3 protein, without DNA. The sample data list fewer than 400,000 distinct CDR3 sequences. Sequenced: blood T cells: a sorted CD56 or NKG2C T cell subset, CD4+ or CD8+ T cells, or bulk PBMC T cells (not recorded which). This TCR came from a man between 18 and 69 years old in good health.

The CDR3 spells CAISESTGPTETQYF. This sequence joins TRBV10-3 and TRBJ2-5; TCRdb designates TRBD2, a call that cannot be tested without DNA. Germline lookup yields CDR1 ENHRY and CDR2 SYGVKD. CDR3 length: 15 residues.